This TCR beta chain is drawn from a study of blood T cell repertoires in COVID-19. Study-wide context: Samples taken during acute and convalescent COVID-19 were collected in the United States, Italy and Spain.

In the original workflow: Amplified reference gene primers provided the basis for estimating nucleated cell counts. TCRdb keeps only in-frame clones here, not all; method: immunoSEQ multiplex PCR. The DNA was the basis for D and trimming; V, J and clone size are from that table. This sample has nearly 200,000 clones; 84% occur once, and the top ten carry roughly 7%. Recruitment covered 25 or so US areas and drew participants whose ages spanned about 18 to 100 years. Two negative PCRs, clearance, or symptom resolution were required of recovered Cohort 3 donors. There are 16 residues in the CDR3. V was trimmed by 4 bases and J by 1 base, leaving 13 bases between them. Germline values: CDR1 MNHEY, CDR2 SVGAGI.

The chain uses TRBV6-5 and TRBJ2-2; possibly TRBD2 for D (5 bases). This TCR came from a man in his forties or fifties who had recovered from COVID-19. Sequenced material: PBMCs or T cells enriched from blood (not recorded which). The CDR3 DNA is TGTGCCAGCAGTTCGGAAATTGGGAGGAACACCGGGGAGCTGTTTTTT. As protein: CASSSEIGRNTGELFF.